Below, 20 T cell receptor beta chains from the same sample are listed, as sequenced in a study of tumour-infiltrating T cells in Burkitt lymphoma. This table comes from immunoSEQ multiplex PCR, and its TCRdb copy is limited to in-frame clones, with some not included. This repertoire shows 13,000 or so clones, roughly 85% found once; its top ten account for approximately 1.5%. Sequenced input: tumor tissue. These receptors came from a human donor with diffuse large B-cell lymphoma.

The rearrangement joins TRBV7-9 to TRBJ1-2, with D unclear. The CDR3 extends over 14 amino acids. In germline, CDR1 is SEHNR, CDR2 FQNEAQ (reference sequence). The germline V and J ends were trimmed by 5 bases and 3 bases, with 13 bases remaining between them. The CDR3 loop is CASSPGRLDYGYTF. CDR3 DNA: TGTGCCAGCAGCCCCGGCAGGCTGGACTATGGCTACACCTTC. Drawing the rest from reference TRBV7-9 and TRBJ1-2, the complete variable domain is DTGVSQNPRHKITKRGQNVTFRCDPISEHNRLYWYRQTLGQGPEFLTYFQNEAQLEKSRLLSDRFSAERPKGSFSTLEIQRTEQGDSAMYLCASSPGRLDYGYTFGSGTRLTVV.

This clone was recorded a few times. The chain links TRBV5-1 to TRBJ2-5, with 9 bases aligning to TRBD2. There are 16 residues in the CDR3. V lost 4 bases, J lost 5 bases, and 12 bases stayed unmatched. CDR1 is SGHRS, CDR2 YFSETQ, per germline. The CDR3 loop is CASSPGGGGAAETQYF. CDR3 coding DNA: TGCGCCAGCAGCCCCGGTGGCGGGGGGGCAGCGGAGACCCAGTACTTC.

The V call is TRBV1, the J call TRBJ1-4; TRBD1, the table's D call, lacks a check against the DNA. TRBV1 is designated a pseudogene. The CDR3 spans 15 residues. The CDR3 loop is CTSSQETQGREKLFF. As DNA, the CDR3 is TGCACCAGCAGCCAAGAGACACAGGGTAGGGAAAAACTGTTTTTT.

The chain has TRBV19 and TRBJ1-1; D uncertain. Germline V gene sequence: CDR1 LNHDA, CDR2 SQIVND (reference sequence). V lost 6 bases and J lost 5, with 13 bases in between. The CDR3 sequence is 13 residues long. For the CDR3, the DNA is TGTGCCAGTAGGAAGACGGCAGCGACTGAAGCTTTCTTT. Amino acid sequence: CASRKTAATEAFF. The full variable domain, with the rest looked up from reference TRBV19 and TRBJ1-1, is DGGITQSPKYLFRKEGQNVTLSCEQNLNHDAMYWYRQDPGQGLRLIYYSQIVNDFQKGDIAEGYSVSREKKESFPLTVTSAQKNPTAFYLCASRKTAATEAFFGQGTRLTVV.

The rearrangement links TRBV27 to TRBJ1-5; no clear D. In germline, CDR1 is MNHEY, CDR2 SMNVEV (reference sequence). V was shortened by 0 bases and J by 0 bases, with 6 bases between the two germline ends. This CDR3 spans 15 amino acids. The DNA of the CDR3 is TGTGCCAGCAGTTTATCACCCGTTAGCAATCAGCCCCAGCATTTT. This codes for CASSLSPVSNQPQHF.

This chain joins TRBV19 and TRBJ1-5; D is unclear. Germline CDR1 is LNHDA and CDR2 is SQIVND (reference sequence). V was clipped by 1 base and J by 4 bases, with 8 bases between them. This CDR3 comprises 14 residues. In DNA form, the CDR3 reads TGTGCCAGTAGTATAGGAATGGGGAATCAGCCCCAGCATTTT. Translating gives CASSIGMGNQPQHF.

The chain is built from TRBV10-3 and TRBJ1-5; D uncertain. The CDR3 covers 14 residues. Germline V gene sequence: CDR1 ENHRY, CDR2 SYGVKD. V was trimmed by 2 bases and J by 4 bases, leaving 9 bases between them. The CDR3 reads CAISERQVNQPQHF. CDR3 bases: TGTGCCATCAGTGAGAGGCAGGTAAATCAGCCCCAGCATTTT.

The DNA of the CDR3 is TGTGCCATCAGTGAGTCAGGAGGGACAGGGAACACTGAAGCTTTCTTT. It translates to CAISESGGTGNTEAFF. The rearrangement links TRBV10-3 to TRBJ1-1; 8 bases are a match to TRBD1. The germline V gene has CDR1 ENHRY and CDR2 SYGVKD. The J segment lost 1 base and the V segment lost 0 bases, leaving 4 bases of the junction unmatched. CDR3 length: 16 residues.

The chain couples TRBV14 to TRBJ2-5; no definite D call. V shed 2 bases and J shed 2 bases, with 18 bases lying between them. The germline V gene has CDR1 SGHDN and CDR2 FVKESK. The CDR3 length is 17 residues. CDR3 region: CASSQRETGPQQETQYF. CDR3 nucleotide sequence: TGTGCCAGCAGCCAAAGAGAGACCGGGCCCCAACAAGAGACCCAGTACTTC.

This clone was seen a handful of times. V gene TRBV2 combines with J gene TRBJ1-6, with D unclear. The CDR3 is made up of 14 amino acids. Germline assignment: CDR1 SNHLY and CDR2 FYNNEI. V was pared by 7 bases and J by 0 bases, with 7 bases between. The CDR3 sequence: CASTGSSYNSPLHF. The DNA for the CDR3 is TGTGCCAGCACAGGTAGCTCCTATAATTCACCCCTCCACTTT. The full variable domain, its missing parts supplied by reference TRBV2 and TRBJ1-6, is EPEVTQTPSHQVTQMGQEVILRCVPISNHLYFYWYRQILGQKVEFLVSFYNNEISEKSEIFDDQFSVERPDGSNFTLKIRSTKLEDSAMYFCASTGSSYNSPLHFGNGTRLTVT.

This sequence joins TRBV9 and TRBJ1-6; D is uncertain. V was pared by 0 bases and J by 5 bases, with 6 bases between. This CDR3 comprises 14 residues. From germline, CDR1 is SGDLS and CDR2 YYNGEE. The CDR3 DNA sequence: TGTGCCAGCAGCGTAGGCTCTAATAATTCACCCCTCCACTTT. Amino acid sequence: CASSVGSNNSPLHF.

The chain carries TRBV19 and TRBJ2-3; D gene unclear. Trimming shortened V by 5 bases and J by 5 bases, and 14 bases separated the two germline ends. Germline-derived CDR1 and CDR2 are LNHDA and SQIVND (reference sequence). This CDR3 has 14 amino acids. The CDR3 sequence: CASSLQLDIDTQYF. CDR3 bases: TGTGCCAGTAGTCTACAGCTAGACATAGATACGCAGTATTTT.

This clone occurred a few times. The chain has TRBV27 and TRBJ1-5; D remains unclear. V lost 1 base, J lost 6 bases, and 10 bases lay in between. This CDR3 contains 14 residues. Germline loops: CDR1 MNHEY, CDR2 SMNVEV (reference sequence). The CDR3 nucleotides read TGTGCCAGCAGTTTATACCCAGCGGGTCAGCCCCAGCATTTT. Translation: CASSLYPAGQPQHF.

The chain has TRBV4-1 and TRBJ1-1, with TRBD1 matching 8 bases. Trimming cost V 4 bases and J 1 base; bases outside gene matches: 2. This CDR3 spans 14 amino acids. CDR1 and CDR2 (germline): MGHRA, YSYEKL. CDR3: CASSRDRWNTEAFF. The CDR3 DNA reads as TGCGCCAGCAGCCGGGACAGGTGGAACACTGAAGCTTTCTTT.

The chain joins TRBV10-3 to TRBJ2-5; a weak D match, TRBD2 (5 bases). The J call could be wrong; TRBJ2-7 is a better fit for the DNA end. This CDR3 has 15 amino acids. Germline CDR1 reads ENHRY; CDR2 reads SYGVKD. The CDR3 DNA sequence: TGTGCCATCAGTGCCCGGGCCGGGATAAACTACGAGCAGTACTTC. Protein product: CAISARAGINYEQYF.

This clone was detected only a few times. The sample holds other DNA sequences that translate to the same CDR3. CDR3 nucleotides: TGTGCCACCAGATGGGGGAATACTGAAGCTTTCTTT. Residues: CATRWGNTEAFF. The chain carries TRBV15 and TRBJ1-1; D possibly corresponds to TRBD1 (5 bases). The germline V and J ends were trimmed by 6 bases and 5 bases, with 10 bases remaining between them. The CDR3 length is 12 residues. Germline CDR1 LNHNV, CDR2 YYDKDF (reference sequence).

The gene calls are TRBV27 and TRBJ1-5; D is unresolved. V gave up 3 bases and J gave up 6 bases, with 12 bases separating them. The CDR3 is made up of 14 amino acids. CDR1 MNHEY and CDR2 SMNVEV come from the germline V gene (reference sequence). CDR3 sequence: CASSFAERGQPQHF. CDR3 coding DNA: TGTGCCAGCAGTTTCGCAGAGCGGGGTCAGCCCCAGCATTTT.

This clone has just a few counts. This sequence joins TRBV7-2 and TRBJ1-1, with D tentatively TRBD1 (6 bases). Germline CDR1 is SGHTA and CDR2 is FQGNSA. The germline V and J ends were trimmed by 7 bases and 0 bases, with 18 bases remaining between them. The CDR3 totals 16 residues. This chain's CDR3 is CASTLYTGFVNTEAFF. Written as DNA, the CDR3 is TGTGCCAGCACACTTTACACAGGGTTTGTGAACACTGAAGCTTTCTTT.

The rearrangement links TRBV6-5 to TRBJ1-1, with D possibly TRBD1 on 5 matching bases. This CDR3 has 13 residues. Germline values: CDR1 MNHEY, CDR2 SVGAGI. V gave up 5 bases and J gave up 1 base, with 8 bases separating them. The CDR3 spells CASSRQRNTEAFF. The DNA for the CDR3 is TGTGCCAGCAGTAGACAGAGGAACACTGAAGCTTTCTTT.

The J gene is TRBJ1-5, the V gene TRBV18; D ambiguous. Germline V gives CDR1 KGHSH, CDR2 LQKENI. This CDR3 is built from 14 residues. V was cut by 0 bases and J by 3 bases, with 6 bases left in between. The CDR3 sequence: CASSPPGYNQPQHF. The CDR3 DNA reads TGTGCCAGCTCACCACCAGGATACAATCAGCCCCAGCATTTT. Full variable domain (remainder filled in from reference TRBV18 and TRBJ1-5): NAGVMQNPRHLVRRRGQEARLRCSPMKGHSHVYWYRQLPEEGLKFMVYLQKENIIDESGMPKERFSAEFPKEGPSILRIQQVVRGDSAAYFCASSPPGYNQPQHFGDGTRLSIL.